The rows below give T cell receptor beta chains drawn from one sample of a study of shared T cell receptors in the human thymus. Using immunoSEQ multiplex PCR, the repertoire was profiled, and TCRdb retains in-frame clones only, with some absent. This table has 700,000 or so clones, 70% to 90% appearing once. Another study also made use of these data, one on human thymus T cells.

Sequenced sample: thymocytes. These TCRs come from a girl less than two years old with a congenital heart defect. CDR3s include the opening cysteine and the closing phenylalanine or tryptophan. A D gene is named only where the DNA matches it firmly. Where a row states a size, it is once, few, many or the class of an expanded clone; other rows omit it.

>once|NA|TRBV2|TRBJ2-1
CASSSDIHSYNEQFF
TGTGCCAGCAGCTCCGACATACACTCCTACAATGAGCAGTTCTTC
>NA|TRBD2|TRBV23-1|TRBJ2-2
CASSQFGTSGGVYTGELFF
TGCGCCAGCAGTCAATTCGGGACTAGCGGGGGGGTATACACCGGGGAGCTGTTTTTT
>NA|TRBD1|TRBV4-1|TRBJ1-2
CASSQDRGLHYGYTF
TGCGCCAGCAGCCAAGACAGGGGGCTTCACTATGGCTACACCTTC
>once|NA|TRBV27|TRBJ1-4
CASRRTQNEKLFF
TGTGCCAGCAGGAGGACACAGAATGAAAAACTGTTTTTT
>once|TRBD2|TRBV30|TRBJ2-3
CAWRYGGGTDTQYF
TGTGCCTGGAGATATGGCGGGGGGACAGATACGCAGTATTTT
>NA|TRBD1|TRBV7-6|TRBJ1-4
CASSFILGLQGAVNEKLFF
TGTGCCAGCAGCTTCATACTGGGACTTCAGGGGGCTGTAAATGAAAAACTGTTTTTT
>NA|NA|TRBV11-2|TRBJ1-1
CASSRDRHEAFF
TGTGCCAGCAGCCGAGACAGGCATGAAGCTTTCTTT
>NA|NA|TRBV11-1|TRBJ2-7
CASSLNQGGSHEQYF
TGTGCCAGCAGCTTAAACCAGGGTGGGTCCCACGAGCAGTACTTC
>NA|NA|TRBV5-1|TRBJ1-2
CASSYLSQEGYGYTF
TGCGCCAGCAGCTACCTATCTCAGGAGGGATATGGCTACACCTTC
>NA|NA|TRBV28|TRBJ2-7
CASRPQGNYEQYF
TGTGCCAGCAGACCACAGGGTAACTACGAGCAGTACTTC
>once|TRBD2|TRBV15|TRBJ2-7
CATSSSVREGYEQYF
TGTGCCACCAGCAGCAGCGTCAGGGAGGGATACGAGCAGTACTTC
>NA|TRBD1|TRBV2|TRBJ1-2
CASSTGTGGLGYTF
TGTGCCAGCAGTACCGGGACAGGGGGCCTGGGCTACACCTTC
>NA|TRBD2|TRBV10-3|TRBJ2-3
CAISPVLAGPRYTQYF
TGTGCCATCAGCCCGGTCTTAGCGGGGCCAAGGTATACGCAGTATTTT
>NA|NA|TRBV4-1|TRBJ1-6
CASSHRRGPEDSPLHF
TGCGCCAGCAGCCATCGAAGAGGCCCCGAGGATTCACCCCTCCACTTT
>NA|NA|TRBV19|TRBJ1-5
CASSPPTTSGNQPQHF
TGTGCCAGTAGTCCCCCGACTACCTCGGGCAATCAGCCCCAGCATTTT
>once|NA|TRBV6-1|TRBJ2-1
CASSVGLARSYNEQFF
TGTGCCAGCAGTGTCGGGTTAGCCCGCTCCTACAATGAGCAGTTCTTC
>NA|NA|TRBV4-1|TRBJ1-5
CASSRTGFGQPQHF
TGCGCCAGCAGCCGCACAGGGTTCGGTCAGCCCCAGCATTTT
>NA|NA|TRBV6-6|TRBJ2-1
CASSCLRGASGEQFF
TGTGCCAGCAGCTGCCTACGGGGGGCTAGCGGTGAGCAGTTCTTC
>NA|TRBD1|TRBV11-2|TRBJ1-4
CASRNGTGSEKLFF
TGTGCCAGCAGGAACGGGACAGGTAGTGAAAAACTGTTTTTT
>NA|NA|TRBV5-1|TRBJ1-4
CASSLQGEDEKLFF
TGCGCCAGCAGCCTACAGGGAGAGGATGAAAAACTGTTTTTT
>NA|TRBD1|TRBV18|TRBJ2-7
CASSQGGQGYF
TGTGCCAGCTCACAAGGGGGACAGGGTTACTTC
>NA|NA|TRBV19|TRBJ2-3
CASSIISSDTQYF
TGTGCCAGTAGTATTATATCCTCAGATACGCAGTATTTT